This TCR beta chain emerged from a study of blood T cells in healthy people across ages. V shed 1 base and J 6 bases; nucleotides not matched to a gene: 6. Germline CDR1 and CDR2: LGHNA and YNFKEQ. CDR3 length: 15 residues. Combining a sample-barcoded 5' primer with a J-beta primer mix, a second PCR ran for roughly 7 to 11 cycles. TCRdb ran MiXCR on the 5' RACE reads and lists one entry per CDR3 protein. Among 730,000 or so distinct CDR3 sequences, approximately 40% were seen once, and the ten largest hold roughly 30%. The receptor was derived from an elderly man in good health. Specimen: blood. V gene TRBV4-2 combines with J gene TRBJ2-1, with 7 bases fitting TRBD2. CDR3 loop: CASSQVGGSLNEQFF. In nucleotides, the CDR3 is TGTGCCAGCAGCCAAGTCGGGGGGTCCCTCAATGAGCAGTTCTTC.